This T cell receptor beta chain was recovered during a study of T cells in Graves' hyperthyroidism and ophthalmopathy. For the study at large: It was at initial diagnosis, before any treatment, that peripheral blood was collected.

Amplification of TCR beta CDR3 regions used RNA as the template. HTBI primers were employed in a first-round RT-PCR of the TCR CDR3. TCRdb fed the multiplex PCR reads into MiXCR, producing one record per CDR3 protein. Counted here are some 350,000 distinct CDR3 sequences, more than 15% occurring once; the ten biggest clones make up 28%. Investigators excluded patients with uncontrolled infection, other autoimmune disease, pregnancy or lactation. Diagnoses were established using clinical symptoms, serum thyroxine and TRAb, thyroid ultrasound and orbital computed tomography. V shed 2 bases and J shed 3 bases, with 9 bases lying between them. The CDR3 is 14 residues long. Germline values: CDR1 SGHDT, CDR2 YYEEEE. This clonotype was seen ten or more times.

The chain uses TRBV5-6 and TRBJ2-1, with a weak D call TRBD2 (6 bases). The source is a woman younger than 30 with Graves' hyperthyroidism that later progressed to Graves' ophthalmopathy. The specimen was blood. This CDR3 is CASSFGTYYNEQFF. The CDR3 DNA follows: TGTGCCAGCAGCTTCGGGACTTACTACAATGAGCAGTTCTTC.